This TCR beta chain was obtained from a study of T cell repertoires in cytomegalovirus infection. About the research overall: Recently identified HLA-C-restricted and well-studied HLA-B-restricted CMV epitopes were used.

This clonotype was counted only a few times. The antigen remains unidentified. In TCRdb, the reads were re-called with MiXCR into one record per CDR3 protein. The sample has about 920,000 distinct CDR3 sequences, roughly 30% seen once. Trimming pared 4 bases from V and 5 bases from J, leaving 12 bases between. This CDR3 comprises 14 residues. The V gene's germline CDR1 is ENHRY and CDR2 SYGVKD. This chain links TRBV10-3 with TRBJ2-1; the D is unclear. This specimen was cultured CD8+ T cells from PBMCs, taken from culture after CMV antigen stimulation. The TCR was taken from a human donor in good health (CMV status not recorded). Some clones in this sample may be carry-over from other donors' samples. This CDR3 reads CAISAPLKNNEQFF. The CDR3, as DNA: TGTGCCATCAGTGCCCCGCTTAAAAACAATGAGCAGTTCTTC.